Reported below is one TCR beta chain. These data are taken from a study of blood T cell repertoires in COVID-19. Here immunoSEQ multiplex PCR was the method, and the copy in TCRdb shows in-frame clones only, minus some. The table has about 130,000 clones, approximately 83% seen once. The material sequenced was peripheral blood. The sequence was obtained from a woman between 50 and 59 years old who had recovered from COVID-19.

The CDR3: CASSLQGSTEAFF. DNA of the CDR3: TGCGCCAGCAGCTTACAGGGTTCCACTGAAGCTTTCTTT. The V and J genes are TRBV5-1 and TRBJ1-1, with a possible D match to TRBD1 (6 bases). This CDR3 is built from 13 residues. The V gene's germline CDR1 is SGHRS and CDR2 YFSETQ. V was shortened by 2 bases and J by 4 bases, with 9 bases between the two germline ends.